These 31 T cell receptor beta chains share one sample of origin, sequenced in a study of Graves' ophthalmopathy and Graves' hyperthyroidism (dated by TCRdb to the late 2010s). TCRdb records Illumina HiSeq 2000 as the sequencer. For repertoire sequencing, the TCR beta CDR3 regions were amplified from RNA transcripts. The first round of RT-PCR was done with HTBI primers and the Qiagen OneStep RT-PCR kit, and was followed by a second round of multiplex PCR, then size selection and purification. The public reads were run again by TCRdb, first through fastp at Q25 and then through MiXCR, and only productive beta chains were kept. Under each unique CDR3 protein, matching rows form one entry showing the most common genes and DNA. The sample table lists about 400,000 distinct CDR3 sequences, approximately 21% of them with a count of one. The leading ten clones occupy under 3% of the sample. The specimen was peripheral blood. These receptors were taken from a woman under 30 with stable Graves' hyperthyroidism. Donor details come from another sample of the same person, matched by shared clones.

The V and J genes are TRBV6-1 and TRBJ1-1, with D perhaps matching TRBD1 (5 bases). From germline, CDR1 is MNHNS and CDR2 SASEGT. Deletions cut 6 bases from V and 0 bases from J, with 11 bases between. The CDR3 totals 14 residues. The CDR3 is CASRDGGLNTEAFF. The CDR3 DNA follows: TGTGCCAGCAGGGACGGGGGACTGAACACTGAAGCTTTCTTT.

This clonotype was observed a handful of times. At one boundary the junction diverges from the germline segment, which might be a read error. The chain carries TRBV28 and TRBJ2-5; weak D call: TRBD1 (5 bases). CDR1 MDHEN and CDR2 SYDVKM come from the germline V gene. The CDR3 is 16 residues long. CDR3 in amino acids: CASRTWGYRYKETKYF. CDR3 in DNA: TGTGCCAGCAGGACCTGGGGCTACCGATATAAAGAGACCAAGTACTTC.

This clonotype has a handful of counts. This CDR3 reads CSSLRLYEQYF. The DNA of the CDR3 is TGCAGCTCGCTACGGCTCTACGAGCAGTACTTC. This chain joins TRBV20-1 and TRBJ2-7; D unresolved. CDR1 and CDR2 (germline): DFQATT, SNEGSKA (reference sequence). The CDR3 length is 11 residues.

Points on this clonotype: Mismatch with germline at one junction end may stem from a read error. The chain couples TRBV12-3 or TRBV12-4 to TRBJ2-5; D is ambiguous. The CDR3 sequence is 16 residues long. CDR3 nucleotides: TGCGCCAGCAGTGACCGTGGGCCACGACCTCAAGAGACCCAGTACTTC. This codes for CASSDRGPRPQETQYF.

The sample holds many counts of this clonotype. The J gene is TRBJ2-7, the V gene TRBV5-1, with 7 positions matching TRBD2. CDR3 size: 14 residues. CDR1 and CDR2 from the germline V gene are SGHRS and YFSETQ. V lost 4 bases and J lost 2; bases outside the gene matches: 6. The CDR3 here is CASSAGLVPYEQYF. The CDR3 nucleotides are TGCGCCAGCAGCGCTGGACTAGTTCCCTACGAGCAGTACTTC.

This clonotype was found many times. The V gene is TRBV7-2, the J gene TRBJ1-5, with no clear D. CDR3 length: 14 amino acids. V lost 2 bases to trimming and J lost 3 bases, with 8 bases between them. The germline gives CDR1 SGHTA, CDR2 FQGNSA. The CDR3 is CASSLRLNNQPQHF. The CDR3 coding sequence is TGTGCCAGCAGCTTAAGGTTGAACAATCAGCCCCAGCATTTT.

This clonotype was observed at least ten times. V and J are TRBV11-1 and TRBJ2-5; TRBD2 might be the D (5 bases). Germline loops: CDR1 SGHAT, CDR2 FQDESV (reference sequence). The CDR3 has 17 residues. Trimming stripped 5 bases from V and 2 bases from J, with 21 bases between. CDR3 amino acids: CASSHPAGVGYQETQYF. CDR3 in DNA: TGTGCCAGCAGCCATCCGGCCGGGGTGGGGTATCAAGAGACCCAGTACTTC.

This clonotype was counted at least ten times. The V gene is TRBV12-3 or TRBV12-4, the J gene TRBJ2-5; D unresolved. The CDR3 has 13 amino acids. V was cut by 3 bases and J by 3 bases, with 8 bases left in between. This CDR3 reads CASSFSAKETQYF. CDR3 bases: TGTGCCAGCAGTTTTTCGGCAAAAGAGACCCAGTACTTC.

This clonotype has a handful of counts. The germline gene is not matched at one end of the junction; a read error may be the cause. V usage is TRBV27 and J usage is TRBJ2-4; weak D call: TRBD2 (6 bases). This CDR3 is built from 14 residues. Germline-derived CDR1 and CDR2 are MNHEY and SMNVEV (reference sequence). The CDR3 sequence is CASSWQGGRNEKFF. Written as DNA, the CDR3 is TGTGCCAGCAGTTGGCAGGGAGGACGCAATGAGAAGTTCTTC.

This clonotype came up a few times. The chain has TRBV4-3 and TRBJ1-5; D remains ambiguous. Trimming removed 0 bases from V and 7 bases from J, with 13 bases in between. Germline loops: CDR1 LGHNA, CDR2 YSLEER. The CDR3 runs 15 residues. The CDR3: CASSQDYRGQQPQHF. CDR3 sequence (DNA): TGCGCCAGCAGCCAAGATTACCGAGGGCAACAGCCCCAGCATTTT.

Only a few counts were recorded for this clonotype. The chain links TRBV27 to TRBJ2-4, with D possibly being TRBD2 (6 bases). The CDR3 is 13 residues long. Germline-derived CDR1 and CDR2 are MNHEY and SMNVEV (reference sequence). V was shortened by 2 bases and J by 11 bases, with 13 bases between the two germline ends. CDR3 protein: CASSLGPSSVQYF. The CDR3 DNA reads as TGTGCCAGCAGTTTAGGGCCCTCTAGCGTTCAGTACTTC.

The chain combines TRBV7-3 with TRBJ2-5; D ambiguous. Germline CDR1 SGHTA, CDR2 FQGTGA. The CDR3 length is 13 residues. Trimming removed 4 bases at V and 4 bases at J, with 10 bases between. The CDR3, as DNA: TGTGCCAGCAGCTCCCCCCTAGGAGAGACCCAGTACTTC. Translation: CASSSPLGETQYF.

This clonotype was picked up one time. The CDR3 DNA is TGTGCCAGCAGTCCAGGGTTCGCCTACGAGCAGTACTTC. This codes for CASSPGFAYEQYF. This chain links TRBV6-1 with TRBJ2-7; D may be TRBD1 (5 bases). Looked up from germline, CDR1 is MNHNS and CDR2 is SASEGT. V dropped 5 bases and J dropped 2 bases, with 10 bases sitting between them. This CDR3 comprises 13 residues.

This clonotype has more than one count but fewer than ten. The chain joins TRBV6-5 to TRBJ2-5; D is ambiguous. Trimming removed 7 bases at V and 3 bases at J, with 15 bases between. This CDR3 is 14 amino acids long. Germline CDR1 reads MNHEY; CDR2 reads SVGAGI. The CDR3 reads CASKVTVPKETQYF. The CDR3, as DNA: TGTGCCAGCAAGGTTACGGTCCCAAAAGAGACCCAGTACTTC.

The chain has TRBV18 and TRBJ1-2; no clear D. Germline V gene data show CDR1 as KGHSH and CDR2 as LQKENI. This CDR3 comprises 13 residues. V dropped 2 bases and J dropped 3 bases, with 7 bases sitting between them. As DNA, the CDR3 is TGTGCCAGCTCACCATCCGCAGACTATGGCTACACCTTC. As protein: CASSPSADYGYTF.

Ten or more counts support this clonotype. The chain joins TRBV10-3 to TRBJ1-5; D might be TRBD1 (5 bases). The V gene lost 6 bases and the J gene lost 4 bases, with 13 bases spanning the gap. Germline V lookup: CDR1 ENHRY, CDR2 SYGVKD. CDR3 size: 14 residues. For the CDR3, the DNA is TGTGCCATCAGCGGAGGGGCGGGTAATCAGCCCCAGCATTTT. Translated: CAISGGAGNQPQHF.

This clonotype has a count of ten or more. This chain uses TRBV6-2 or TRBV6-3 with TRBJ2-7, with TRBD1 matching over 8 bases. V lost 2 bases, J lost 3 bases, and 9 bases stayed unmatched. CDR3 length: 16 residues. The germline V gene encodes CDR1 MNHEY and CDR2 SVGEGT. CDR3 in DNA: TGTGCCAGCAGTTACCCTAAGACAGGGGTCGGCTACGAGCAGTACTTC. This translates into CASSYPKTGVGYEQYF.

This chain joins TRBV7-6 and TRBJ1-1, with a tentative D call TRBD1 (6 bases). This CDR3 has 13 amino acids. The V and J ends lost 5 bases and 6 bases respectively, with 13 bases between them. Germline V gene data show CDR1 as SGHVS and CDR2 as FNYEAQ. CDR3 coding DNA: TGTGCCAGCAGCACCTACAGGGACGCTGAAGCTTTCTTT. Its protein is CASSTYRDAEAFF.

This clonotype has at least ten counts. The V gene is TRBV6-5, the J gene TRBJ1-2, with TRBD1 matching 9 bases. The CDR3 contains 13 residues. Germline V gives CDR1 MNHEY, CDR2 SVGAGI. Losses at the gene ends were 10 bases for V and 4 bases for J; bases not matched to a gene: 7. The CDR3 here is CATTGGLSYGYTF. The CDR3 coding sequence is TGTGCCACCACAGGGGGCCTCTCCTATGGCTACACCTTC.

This chain uses TRBV6-1 with TRBJ1-2; D call uncertain. Trimming removed 8 bases from V and 3 bases from J, with 4 bases in between. The CDR3 sequence is 10 residues long. Per the germline V gene, CDR1 is MNHNS and CDR2 is SASEGT. The CDR3 DNA is TGTGCCAGCGGAGACTATGGCTACACCTTC. This codes for CASGDYGYTF.

This clonotype was picked up many times. The V gene is TRBV12-3 or TRBV12-4, the J gene TRBJ1-2, with unresolved D. The CDR3 runs to 11 residues. Between the trimmed V and J ends, which lost 4 bases and 8 bases, there was a span of 8 bases. The CDR3 region has the DNA TGTGCCAGCAGTTCTTATCAGGGCTACACCTTC. This gives the protein CASSSYQGYTF.

This clonotype was picked up a small number of times. The chain is built from TRBV10-3 and TRBJ1-1; weak D call: TRBD1 (5 bases). The germline CDR1 and CDR2 sequences are ENHRY and SYGVKD. The CDR3 is 16 residues long. V lost 1 base and J 4 bases, leaving 16 bases between the germline ends. CDR3 bases: TGTGCCATCAGTGAGTTCCGGGGGACGGGATCCACTGAAGCTTTCTTT. Encoded protein: CAISEFRGTGSTEAFF.

This clonotype came up many times. The genes are TRBV6-5 and TRBJ1-5; D perhaps matches TRBD1 (6 bases). The V gene's germline CDR1 is MNHEY and CDR2 SVGAGI. The length of the CDR3 is 16 residues. The V gene lost 0 bases and the J gene lost 0 bases, with 9 bases spanning the gap. CDR3 sequence (DNA): TGTGCCAGCAGTTACTCGGCAGGGGCTAGCAATCAGCCCCAGCATTTT. Amino acids: CASSYSAGASNQPQHF.

With regard to this clonotype: No conserved phenylalanine or tryptophan is present at the end of the CDR3, so a read error is the likely explanation. The DNA is left out, because the CDR3 cannot be placed on it with certainty; the CDR3 is given as TCRdb lists it. The chain combines TRBV7-2 with TRBJ2-2. Including both end residues, the CDR3 is 15 amino acids long. Germline values: CDR1 SGHTA, CDR2 FQGNSA. The CDR3 loop is CASSLAGRNTGELCL.

This clonotype was counted at least ten times. This chain connects TRBV19 to TRBJ2-7; possible D gene TRBD1, 5 bases. Trimming left V 4 bases short and J 0 bases short, with 10 bases between. The CDR3 loop spans 14 amino acids. Germline CDR1 LNHDA, CDR2 SQIVND (reference sequence). The CDR3 here is CASSTRQSSYEQYF. As DNA, the CDR3 is TGTGCCAGTAGTACTCGACAGAGCTCCTACGAGCAGTACTTC.

The table lists this clonotype with many counts. The genes are TRBV7-2 and TRBJ1-2; 10 nucleotides agree with TRBD1. Germline V gene sequence: CDR1 SGHTA, CDR2 FQGNSA. V was clipped by 2 bases and J by 4 bases; unmatched bases: 4. The CDR3 is made up of 15 amino acids. In nucleotides, the CDR3 is TGTGCCAGCAGCTTAATGGGACAGGGGTCCTATGGCTACACCTTC. Amino acid sequence: CASSLMGQGSYGYTF.

This clonotype has ten or more counts. The rearrangement joins TRBV19 to TRBJ1-2; tentatively, D is TRBD1 (5 bases). Trimming left V 8 bases short and J 3 bases short, with 13 bases between. Germline V gene lookup returns CDR1 LNHDA and CDR2 SQIVND (reference sequence). This CDR3 contains 13 residues. The CDR3 sequence is CASGRSRDYGYTF. The CDR3 DNA reads as TGTGCCAGTGGAAGGTCCAGGGACTATGGCTACACCTTC. Looking up the rest from reference TRBV19 and TRBJ1-2 gives the full variable domain: DGGITQSPKYLFRKEGQNVTLSCEQNLNHDAMYWYRQDPGQGLRLIYYSQIVNDFQKGDIAEGYSVSREKKESFPLTVTSAQKNPTAFYLCASGRSRDYGYTFGSGTRLTVV.

This clonotype was recorded at least ten times. The chain carries TRBV6-2 or TRBV6-3 and TRBJ2-7, with unresolved D. Germline CDR1 reads MNHEY; CDR2 reads SVGEGT. V lost 5 bases to trimming and J lost 0 bases, with 14 bases between them. This CDR3 spans 15 amino acids. The chain's CDR3 is CASSNRRSGSYEQYF. DNA for the CDR3: TGTGCCAGCAGTAACCGGCGGAGTGGCTCCTACGAGCAGTACTTC.

This clonotype was observed at least ten times. The V call is TRBV7-2, the J call TRBJ2-5, with 13 nucleotides matching TRBD2. CDR1 SGHTA and CDR2 FQGNSA come from the germline V gene. J was trimmed by 2 bases and V by 2 bases; bases with no gene match: 5. CDR3 length: 17 residues. The CDR3 DNA sequence: TGTGCCAGCAGCTTAACTAGCGGGAGGGGTGGTCAAGAGACCCAGTACTTC. The encoded protein is CASSLTSGRGGQETQYF.

This chain joins TRBV27 and TRBJ2-7, with no clear D. The germline V and J ends were trimmed by 0 bases and 4 bases, with 13 bases remaining between them. The CDR3 spans 15 residues. Germline V gives CDR1 MNHEY, CDR2 SMNVEV (reference sequence). The CDR3 coding sequence is TGTGCCAGCAGTTTATCGACACCTAACCCGTACGAGCAGTACTTC. Translating it yields CASSLSTPNPYEQYF.

This clonotype has a count of ten or more. The rearrangement links TRBV15 to TRBJ1-3; D unclear. CDR1 and CDR2 from the germline V gene are LNHNV and YYDKDF (reference sequence). The CDR3 is 13 residues long. Trimming took off 4 bases at V and 2 bases at J, with 6 bases between the two ends. CDR3 in DNA: TGTGCCACCAGCACGGGGACTGGAAACACCATATATTTT. Translated, it gives CATSTGTGNTIYF.